Here is one T cell receptor beta chain with its context. The sample comes from a study of blood T cell repertoires in COVID-19. All enrollees were about 18 to 90 years old and from fewer than 25 US areas. Researchers sorted participants into cohorts using their self-reported clinical history. Two consecutive negative NP/OP PCR tests, clearance, or resolved symptoms defined Cohort 3 recovery. Germline CDR1 SGHKS, CDR2 YYEKEE (reference sequence). The junction had 11 bases not matched to a gene; V was cut back by 0 bases and J by 9 bases. The CDR3 runs to 17 residues. Original processing notes: Nucleated cell number was recorded as an estimate derived from reference gene primer amplification. Assay used: immunoSEQ multiplex PCR; TCRdb lists only in-frame clones, some missing. V and J calls and clone size are given by that table; D and trimming were obtained from the DNA. The table includes about 480,000 clones, 88% detected once.

Sequenced material: PBMCs or T cells enriched from blood (not recorded which). The gene calls are TRBV5-5 and TRBJ2-1; TRBD2 matches at 11 bases. This TCR came from a woman aged 40 to 50 who had recovered from COVID-19. The CDR3 DNA reads TGTGCCAGCAGCTTGGAAATTCGTCTAGCGGGAGGTATTGAGCAGTTCTTC. Translation gives CASSLEIRLAGGIEQFF.